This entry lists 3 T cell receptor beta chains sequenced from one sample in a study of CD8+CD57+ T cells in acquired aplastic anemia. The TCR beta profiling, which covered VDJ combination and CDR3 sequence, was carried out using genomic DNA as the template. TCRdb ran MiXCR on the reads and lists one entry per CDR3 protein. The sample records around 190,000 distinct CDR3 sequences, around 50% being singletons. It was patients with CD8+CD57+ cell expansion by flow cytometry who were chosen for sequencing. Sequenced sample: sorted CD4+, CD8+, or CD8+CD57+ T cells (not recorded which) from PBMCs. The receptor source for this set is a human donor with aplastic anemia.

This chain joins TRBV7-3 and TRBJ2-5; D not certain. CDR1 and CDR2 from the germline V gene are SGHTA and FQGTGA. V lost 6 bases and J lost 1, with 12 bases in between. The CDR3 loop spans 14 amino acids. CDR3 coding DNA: TGTGCCAGCAGTCTTAGGAACAGCCAAGAGACCCAGTACTTC. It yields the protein CASSLRNSQETQYF.

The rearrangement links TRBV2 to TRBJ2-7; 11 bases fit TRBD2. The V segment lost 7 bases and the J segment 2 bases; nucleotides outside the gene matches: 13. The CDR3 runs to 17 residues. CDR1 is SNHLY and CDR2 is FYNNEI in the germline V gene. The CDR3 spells CASNSGLAGMSAYEQYF. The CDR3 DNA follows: TGTGCCAGCAATTCCGGACTAGCGGGCATGTCTGCCTACGAGCAGTACTTC. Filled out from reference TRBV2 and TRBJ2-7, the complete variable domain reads EPEVTQTPSHQVTQMGQEVILRCVPISNHLYFYWYRQILGQKVEFLVSFYNNEISEKSEIFDDQFSVERPDGSNFTLKIRSTKLEDSAMYFCASNSGLAGMSAYEQYFGPGTRLTVT.

CDR3 coding DNA: TGTGCCTGGAGTGAAAGGGGGAATGAGCAGTTCTTC. Protein: CAWSERGNEQFF. The V gene is TRBV30, the J gene TRBJ2-1; maybe TRBD1 (6 bases). V was clipped by 1 base and J by 7 bases, with 8 bases between them. The CDR3 contains 12 residues. Germline V gene data show CDR1 as GTSNPN and CDR2 as SVGIG (reference sequence).